Each of the 27 T cell receptor beta chains below was sequenced from the same sample in a study of B cell selection in AIRE deficiency. Regulatory T cells were sorted as CD4+CD25hiCD127low/negative cells. The protocol was immunoSEQ multiplex PCR, while the TCRdb copy is restricted to in-frame clones and leaves out a portion. The data hold approximately 21,000 clones, with over 90% observed a single time. Sequencing was performed on Tregs sorted from PBMCs. The source of these receptors is a human donor with AIRE deficiency.

The rearrangement joins TRBV28 to TRBJ1-3; D not certain. Germline V gene lookup returns CDR1 MDHEN and CDR2 SYDVKM. Trimming shortened V by 9 bases and J by 7 bases, and 7 bases separated the two germline ends. CDR3 length: 10 amino acids. CDR3 sequence reads: CASEGNTIYF. The CDR3 region has the DNA TGTGCCAGTGAAGGTAACACCATATATTTT.

The V call is TRBV4-3, the J call TRBJ2-1, with D unresolved. The V end lost 2 bases, the J end lost 2 bases, and 10 bases lay between the germline ends. The CDR3 is made up of 15 amino acids. From germline, CDR1 is LGHNA and CDR2 YSLEER. CDR3 nucleotides: TGCGCCAGCAGCCAAAGCTCAGGACCCTACAATGAGCAGTTCTTC. Its protein is CASSQSSGPYNEQFF.

This chain joins TRBV28 and TRBJ2-5, with D possibly matching TRBD1 (5 bases). Trimming removed 9 bases from V and 5 bases from J, with 10 bases in between. The CDR3 has 11 residues. Germline V lookup: CDR1 MDHEN, CDR2 SYDVKM. CDR3 protein: CASLGLETQYF. The CDR3 region has the DNA TGTGCCAGTTTGGGGCTGGAGACCCAGTACTTC.

The J gene is TRBJ2-7, the V gene TRBV9, with a weak D call TRBD2 (6 bases). The CDR3 totals 15 residues. Germline lookup yields CDR1 SGDLS and CDR2 YYNGEE. Trimming took off 2 bases at V and 2 bases at J, with 14 bases between the two ends. CDR3 DNA: TGTGCCAGCAGCGTGCCCCGGGACTCCCCCTACGAGCAGTACTTC. Amino acids: CASSVPRDSPYEQYF. Full variable domain (rest looked up from reference TRBV9 and TRBJ2-7): DSGVTQTPKHLITATGQRVTLRCSPRSGDLSVYWYQQSLDQGLQFLIQYYNGEERAKGNILERFSAQQFPDLHSELNLSSLELGDSALYFCASSVPRDSPYEQYFGPGTRLTVT.

The rearrangement joins TRBV7-2 to TRBJ1-2; D is possibly TRBD1 (5 bases). This CDR3 is built from 13 residues. V was cut by 1 base and J by 6 bases, with 9 bases left in between. The germline V gene encodes CDR1 SGHTA and CDR2 FQGNSA. CDR3 DNA sequence: TGTGCCAGCAGCTTAGGGCCAGGGAATGGCTACACCTTC. Translation gives CASSLGPGNGYTF. The full variable domain, its missing parts supplied by reference TRBV7-2 and TRBJ1-2, is GAGVSQSPSNKVTEKGKDVELRCDPISGHTALYWYRQSLGQGLEFLIYFQGNSAPDKSGLPSDRFSAERTGGSVSTLTIQRTQQEDSAVYLCASSLGPGNGYTFGSGTRLTVV.

The rearrangement links TRBV5-1 to TRBJ2-7; D is uncertain. Germline-derived CDR1 and CDR2 are SGHRS and YFSETQ. Trimming cost V 3 bases and J 4 bases, with 8 bases left between them. The CDR3 extends over 12 amino acids. The CDR3 reads CASSSDLYEQYF. CDR3 DNA sequence: TGCGCCAGCAGCTCCGATCTATACGAGCAGTACTTC. The full variable domain, rest sourced from reference TRBV5-1 and TRBJ2-7, is KAGVTQTPRYLIKTRGQQVTLSCSPISGHRSVSWYQQTPGQGLQFLFEYFSETQRNKGNFPGRFSGRQFSNSRSEMNVSTLELGDSALYLCASSSDLYEQYFGPGTRLTVT.

This clone was found a few times. The rearrangement joins TRBV19 to TRBJ2-7; the match to TRBD2 covers 7 bases. CDR3 length: 12 residues. From germline, CDR1 is LNHDA and CDR2 SQIVND (reference sequence). Germline trimming cut 2 bases from V and 6 bases from J; bases unmatched to any gene: 1. CDR3 sequence: CASSIRGGEQYF. DNA of the CDR3: TGTGCCAGTAGTATACGCGGGGGCGAGCAGTACTTC. The full variable domain, rest sourced from reference TRBV19 and TRBJ2-7, is DGGITQSPKYLFRKEGQNVTLSCEQNLNHDAMYWYRQDPGQGLRLIYYSQIVNDFQKGDIAEGYSVSREKKESFPLTVTSAQKNPTAFYLCASSIRGGEQYFGPGTRLTVT.

V is TRBV18 and J is TRBJ1-5; 7 bases align to TRBD1. CDR3 length: 14 amino acids. Germline-derived CDR1 and CDR2 are KGHSH and LQKENI. V gave up 3 bases and J gave up 6 bases; unmatched junction bases: 5. The CDR3: CASSPVQGSQPQHF. The CDR3, as DNA: TGTGCCAGCTCACCGGTACAGGGGAGTCAGCCCCAGCATTTT.

The rearrangement uses TRBV7-2 and TRBJ2-7; no reliable D call. Trimming removed 5 bases at V and 2 bases at J, with 4 bases between. Germline loops: CDR1 SGHTA, CDR2 FQGNSA. This CDR3 is 11 amino acids long. As DNA, the CDR3 is TGTGCCAGCAGCGCTACCTACGAGCAGTACTTC. Its translation is CASSATYEQYF.

The J gene is TRBJ2-3, the V gene TRBV18, with 9 bases fitting TRBD2. CDR3 length: 14 residues. V shed 7 bases, J shed 5 bases, and the junction held 7 bases outside the gene matches. The V gene's germline CDR1 is KGHSH and CDR2 LQKENI. The CDR3 sequence is CASLAGAHKDTQYF. The DNA for the CDR3 is TGTGCCAGCTTAGCGGGAGCCCACAAAGATACGCAGTATTTT.

The rearrangement joins TRBV6-1 to TRBJ2-7, with D uncertain. This CDR3 has 14 residues. Germline CDR1 MNHNS, CDR2 SASEGT. Trimming took 2 bases from V and 0 from J, leaving 8 bases between them. The CDR3 loop is CASSEPASSYEQYF. The CDR3 region has the DNA TGTGCCAGCAGTGAACCGGCTAGCTCCTACGAGCAGTACTTC.

The chain couples TRBV5-4 to TRBJ2-2, with D possibly called TRBD1 or TRBD2 (5 bases each). CDR3 length: 16 residues. Germline V gene lookup returns CDR1 SGHNT and CDR2 YYREEE (reference sequence). Trimming took 5 bases from V and 3 from J, leaving 17 bases between them. CDR3 sequence reads: CASRGQGGLYTGELFF. CDR3 nucleotide sequence: TGTGCCAGCAGGGGGCAAGGCGGACTTTACACCGGGGAGCTGTTTTTT. Full variable domain (missing parts from reference TRBV5-4 and TRBJ2-2): ETGVTQSPTHLIKTRGQQVTLRCSSQSGHNTVSWYQQALGQGPQFIFQYYREEENGRGNFPPRFSGLQFPNYSSELNVNALELDDSALYLCASRGQGGLYTGELFFGEGSRLTVL.

The sample holds one count of this clone. The chain carries TRBV5-8 and TRBJ2-7; D is unresolved. CDR1 and CDR2 from the germline V gene are SGHTS and YDEGEE. This CDR3 is built from 13 residues. V lost 4 bases to trimming and J lost 9 bases, with 17 bases between them. CDR3 protein: CASSPPPLSGQYF. As DNA, the CDR3 is TGTGCCAGCAGCCCCCCCCCGTTGAGTGGGCAGTACTTC.

The J gene is TRBJ1-3, the V gene TRBV10-3; 9 nucleotides align to TRBD1. Germline loops: CDR1 ENHRY, CDR2 SYGVKD. CDR3 length: 13 amino acids. After removal of 6 bases from V and 7 bases from J, the junction contained 4 bases not matched to a gene. The CDR3 bases are TGTGCCATCAGACAGGGGGCGAGCAACACCATATATTTT. Its protein product is CAIRQGASNTIYF.

The genes are TRBV6-5 and TRBJ2-7; 11 nucleotides line up with TRBD2. The trim removed 2 bases at V and 1 base at J, leaving 4 bases unmatched. Germline V gene sequence: CDR1 MNHEY, CDR2 SVGAGI. The CDR3 has 16 residues. CDR3 in amino acids: CASSYDTSGRSYEQYF. For the CDR3, the DNA is TGTGCCAGCAGTTACGATACTAGCGGGAGATCCTACGAGCAGTACTTC.

The chain links TRBV28 to TRBJ1-4, with TRBD1 matching over 11 bases. Looked up from germline, CDR1 is MDHEN and CDR2 is SYDVKM. The CDR3 has 13 amino acids. Losses at the gene ends were 6 bases for V and 10 bases for J; bases not matched to a gene: 4. The CDR3 here is CASSRGQGGKLFF. In DNA form, the CDR3 reads TGTGCCAGCAGCCGGGGACAGGGGGGAAAACTGTTTTTT.

This clone was found once. V is TRBV20-1 and J is TRBJ2-7; D is unclear. Germline CDR1 reads DFQATT; CDR2 reads SNEGSKA (reference sequence). CDR3 size: 11 residues. Trimming cost V 3 bases and J 4 bases, with 7 bases left between them. The CDR3 sequence: CSASNPYEQYF. The DNA of the CDR3 is TGCAGTGCTAGCAATCCGTACGAGCAGTACTTC.

The chain joins TRBV12-2 to TRBJ2-4; the D call in the table, TRBD2, was not verified against the DNA. TRBV12-2 is a listed pseudogene. This CDR3 is built from 19 residues. The CDR3 bases are TGTGCAAGTCGCTTAGCGAAAGGGAGCAGGACCGGGGCCAAAAACATTCAGTACTTC. This encodes CASRLAKGSRTGAKNIQYF.

The chain joins TRBV5-1 to TRBJ2-1, with a tentative D call TRBD1 (5 bases). Trimming cost V 6 bases and J 7 bases, with 14 bases left between them. This CDR3 contains 13 residues. Germline lookup yields CDR1 SGHRS and CDR2 YFSETQ. CDR3 region: CASKETGGNEQFF. The CDR3 nucleotides read TGCGCCAGCAAGGAAACAGGCGGAAATGAGCAGTTCTTC.

The CDR3 protein is CASSLTGTYTEAFF. The CDR3 DNA is TGTGCCAGCAGCTTAACGGGCACCTACACTGAAGCTTTCTTT. The rearrangement links TRBV11-1 to TRBJ1-1; D is ambiguous. Germline loops: CDR1 SGHAT, CDR2 FQDESV (reference sequence). Trimming left V 2 bases short and J 3 bases short, with 10 bases between. This CDR3 is 14 amino acids long.

This chain uses TRBV19 with TRBJ2-7; no reliable D call. CDR3 length equals 13 residues. V shed 5 bases and J shed 5 bases, with 13 bases lying between them. Germline CDR1 and CDR2: LNHDA and SQIVND (reference sequence). CDR3 amino acids: CASSPQRTHEQYF. CDR3 in DNA: TGTGCCAGTAGTCCCCAACGGACCCACGAGCAGTACTTC.

The chain joins TRBV11-2 to TRBJ1-6; D not certain. The germline CDR1 and CDR2 sequences are SGHAT and FQNNGV. The CDR3 covers 14 residues. Deletions cut 4 bases from V and 12 bases from J, with 16 bases between. CDR3 DNA: TGTGCCAGCAGCTGGCGGCCTAAAGGGAAACCCCTCCACTTT. Its translation is CASSWRPKGKPLHF.

The chain combines TRBV30 with TRBJ2-3, with TRBD2 identical over 16 bases. The CDR3 extends over 15 amino acids. Germline values: CDR1 GTSNPN, CDR2 SVGIG (reference sequence). The CDR3: CALGSGTSGRGAQYF. Written as DNA, the CDR3 is TGTGCTTTAGGGTCCGGGACTAGCGGGAGGGGAGCGCAGTATTTT.

This chain links TRBV11-2 with TRBJ1-6; D is ambiguous. The ends were cut back, 5 bases at V and 8 bases at J, with 16 bases in the middle. The CDR3 spans 15 residues. From germline, CDR1 is SGHAT and CDR2 FQNNGV. The CDR3 DNA reads as TGTGCCAGCAGCACGGCCGCCGGATACGATTCACCCCTCCACTTT. It translates to CASSTAAGYDSPLHF. Full variable domain (rest looked up from reference TRBV11-2 and TRBJ1-6): EAGVAQSPRYKIIEKRQSVAFWCNPISGHATLYWYQQILGQGPKLLIQFQNNGVVDDSQLPKDRFSAERLKGVDSTLKIQPAKLEDSAVYLCASSTAAGYDSPLHFGNGTRLTVT.

The rearrangement links TRBV19 to TRBJ2-5, with unresolved D. V was cut by 3 bases and J by 1 base, with 9 bases left in between. This CDR3 has 14 amino acids. Germline V gives CDR1 LNHDA, CDR2 SQIVND (reference sequence). CDR3 residues: CASSMKSLQETQYF. DNA for the CDR3: TGTGCCAGTAGTATGAAGAGCCTCCAAGAGACCCAGTACTTC.

CDR3 DNA sequence: TGTGCCAGCAGTTTACAGGGGGCGGGGGAGCAGTACTTC. This translates into CASSLQGAGEQYF. The rearrangement links TRBV27 to TRBJ2-7, with 8 nucleotides matching TRBD1. The V and J ends lost 2 bases and 7 bases, in that order; junction bases with no gene match: 4. This CDR3 is 13 amino acids long. Germline CDR1 MNHEY, CDR2 SMNVEV (reference sequence).

The V gene is TRBV28, the J gene TRBJ2-7; D gene uncertain. Trimming took 3 bases from V and 6 from J, leaving 15 bases between them. This CDR3 has 14 residues. Germline lookup yields CDR1 MDHEN and CDR2 SYDVKM. Written as DNA, the CDR3 is TGTGCCAGCAGTTTTGGCACACTCCGGATCGAGCAGTACTTC. Translating it yields CASSFGTLRIEQYF.